This passage covers 13 T cell receptor beta chains from one sample sequenced in a study of blood T cell repertoires in COVID-19. Some clones are missing from TCRdb's copy, which holds only in-frame ones; the method was immunoSEQ multiplex PCR. The data hold 75,000 to 95,000 clones, with around 85% observed a single time. Specimen: peripheral blood. The source of these receptors is a woman aged 60-75 years with COVID-19, enrolled during active disease.

The chain couples TRBV7-2 to TRBJ2-7; TRBD1 matches at 12 bases. Trimming cost V 1 base and J 6 bases; bases outside gene matches: 10. Germline V gene data show CDR1 as SGHTA and CDR2 as FQGNSA. CDR3 length equals 17 residues. CDR3 nucleotide sequence: TGTGCCAGCAGCTTAGGAGGAGCAGGGACAGGGGGCGCCGAGCAGTACTTC. The encoded protein is CASSLGGAGTGGAEQYF.

The rearrangement links TRBV9 to TRBJ2-1; 7 bases map to TRBD2. This CDR3 contains 17 residues. CDR1 and CDR2 from the germline V gene are SGDLS and YYNGEE. V dropped 4 bases and J dropped 5; count of bases not matched to a gene: 15. The CDR3 loop is CASSPKAGGGINNEQFF. CDR3 sequence (DNA): TGTGCCAGCAGCCCGAAAGCGGGCGGGGGAATAAACAATGAGCAGTTCTTC.

V usage is TRBV3-1 (or the pseudogene TRBV3-2) and J usage is TRBJ1-1, with D hard to call. Between the trimmed V and J ends, which lost 0 bases and 4 bases, there was a span of 6 bases. The CDR3 spans 13 residues. Germline lookup yields CDR1 LGHDT and CDR2 YNNKEL (reference sequence). CDR3 residues: CASSQEIVTEAFF. As DNA, the CDR3 is TGTGCCAGCAGCCAAGAGATAGTCACTGAAGCTTTCTTT.

The V and J genes are TRBV27 and TRBJ2-5; 12 bases are shared with TRBD2. Germline CDR1 is MNHEY and CDR2 is SMNVEV (reference sequence). The CDR3 consists of 16 residues. J gave up 2 bases and V 6 bases, and 7 bases lay outside the gene matches. This CDR3 is CASRTGLAGPQETQYF. The CDR3 coding sequence is TGTGCCAGCAGAACAGGACTAGCGGGGCCGCAAGAGACCCAGTACTTC.

The chain couples TRBV6-5 to TRBJ1-6, with D possibly being TRBD1 (5 bases). This CDR3 comprises 15 residues. V was trimmed by 0 bases and J by 6 bases, leaving 9 bases between them. Per the germline V gene, CDR1 is MNHEY and CDR2 is SVGAGI. The chain's CDR3 is CASSYSIQGNSPLHF. In DNA form, the CDR3 reads TGTGCCAGCAGTTACTCGATCCAGGGTAATTCACCCCTCCACTTT.

This clone has more than one count but fewer than ten. The gene calls are TRBV19 and TRBJ2-3, with 11 bases identical to TRBD2. CDR3 length: 15 residues. Germline V CDR1 and CDR2: LNHDA, SQIVND (reference sequence). The V gene end was trimmed by 6 bases and the J gene end by 2 bases; junction bases not matched to a gene: 4. CDR3 region: CASRKGLAATDTQYF. The DNA of the CDR3 is TGTGCCAGTAGGAAGGGACTAGCGGCCACAGATACGCAGTATTTT.

The chain couples TRBV7-9 to TRBJ2-6; possibly TRBD1 for D (6 bases). The CDR3 contains 17 residues. V gave up 0 bases and J gave up 4 bases, with 13 bases separating them. Looked up from germline, CDR1 is SEHNR and CDR2 is FQNEAQ (reference sequence). In nucleotides, the CDR3 is TGTGCCAGCAGCTTAGCCCCAGGGGTGTACGGGGCCAACGTCCTGACTTTC. Its translation: CASSLAPGVYGANVLTF.

This clone was detected only once. The V call is TRBV19, the J call TRBJ1-1; the D is unclear. The CDR3 is 16 amino acids. The germline V gene has CDR1 LNHDA and CDR2 SQIVND (reference sequence). The V end was cut by 5 bases, the J end by 0 bases, with 16 bases between. The CDR3 DNA is TGTGCCAGTAGTTCCCCACGACACGGTATGAACACTGAAGCTTTCTTT. It yields the protein CASSSPRHGMNTEAFF.

V gene TRBV5-5 combines with J gene TRBJ2-7; perhaps TRBD1 as D (6 bases). There are 15 residues in the CDR3. Trimming stripped 4 bases from V and 4 bases from J, with 18 bases between. The V gene's germline CDR1 is SGHKS and CDR2 YYEKEE (reference sequence). The CDR3 sequence is CASSGGWQGIYEQYF. CDR3 coding DNA: TGTGCCAGCAGCGGGGGTTGGCAGGGGATATACGAGCAGTACTTC.

V usage is TRBV7-2 and J usage is TRBJ2-3; 13 bases are a match to TRBD2. J gave up 4 bases and V 5 bases, and 15 bases lay outside the gene matches. The germline V gene encodes CDR1 SGHTA and CDR2 FQGNSA. This CDR3 region has 19 residues. CDR3 in amino acids: CASSPSPTSGGAWADTQYF. In DNA form, the CDR3 reads TGTGCCAGCAGCCCCTCCCCTACTAGCGGGGGGGCGTGGGCAGATACGCAGTATTTT.

The genes are TRBV18 and TRBJ2-2; D remains ambiguous. V gave up 1 base and J gave up 6 bases, with 12 bases separating them. This CDR3 comprises 15 residues. CDR1 KGHSH and CDR2 LQKENI come from the germline V gene. The CDR3 nucleotides read TGTGCCAGCTCACCACGACAACAGCTCCCCGGGGAGCTGTTTTTT. As protein: CASSPRQQLPGELFF.

The rearrangement uses TRBV6-5 and TRBJ1-4, with D possibly being TRBD1 (6 bases). The CDR3 sequence is 14 residues long. V was shortened by 7 bases and J by 7 bases, with 16 bases between the two germline ends. Germline V gene data show CDR1 as MNHEY and CDR2 as SVGAGI. The DNA of the CDR3 is TGTGCCAGCACCCAAAGGGGGAACAGTGAAAAACTGTTTTTT. Residues: CASTQRGNSEKLFF.

J is TRBJ1-4 and V is TRBV7-2; 10 bases match TRBD1. Germline loops: CDR1 SGHTA, CDR2 FQGNSA. CDR3 length equals 14 residues. Losses at the gene ends were 4 bases for V and 6 bases for J; bases not matched to a gene: 2. The CDR3 nucleotides are TGTGCCAGCAGCTGGGACAGGGGTGATGAAAAACTGTTTTTT. It is translated as CASSWDRGDEKLFF.